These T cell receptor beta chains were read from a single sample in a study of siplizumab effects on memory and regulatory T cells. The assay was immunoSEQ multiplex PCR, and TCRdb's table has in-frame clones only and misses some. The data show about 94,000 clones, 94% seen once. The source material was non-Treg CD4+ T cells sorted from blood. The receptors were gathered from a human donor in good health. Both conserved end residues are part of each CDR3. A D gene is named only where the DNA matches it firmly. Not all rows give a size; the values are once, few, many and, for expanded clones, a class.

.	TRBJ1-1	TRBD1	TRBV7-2	TGTGCCAGCAGCTCAGGGGGGATCACTGAAGCTTTCTTT	CASSSGGITEAFF
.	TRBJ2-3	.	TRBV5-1	TGCGCCACCGACTCAGGGAAAGGCACAGATACGCAGTATTTT	CATDSGKGTDTQYF
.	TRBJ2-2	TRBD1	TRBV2	TGTGCCAGCAGACCACAGGGGGCGGTCGGGGAGCTGTTTTTT	CASRPQGAVGELFF
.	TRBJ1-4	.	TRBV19	TGTGCCAGTAGTCCTCAGGGTGGCGCGGAAAAACTGTTTTTT	CASSPQGGAEKLFF
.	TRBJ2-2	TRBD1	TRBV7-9	TGTGCCAGCAGGCGGACAGGGGTTGACACCGGGGAGCTGTTTTTT	CASRRTGVDTGELFF
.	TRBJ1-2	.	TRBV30	TGTGCCTGGCAAAAGATAAACAGCGGGGTAAACTATGGCTACACCTTC	CAWQKINSGVNYGYTF
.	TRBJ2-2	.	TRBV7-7	TGTGCTAGCAGTTTCGAGGGGGGGAGCACCGGGGAGCTGTTTTTT	CASSFEGGSTGELFF
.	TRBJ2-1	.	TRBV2	TGTGCCAGCAGTGATCCGGGACTCCCGCAGTTCTTC	CASSDPGLPQFF
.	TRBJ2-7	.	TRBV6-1	TGTGCCAGCAGTGAAGCGCTAAGGGTGGGCGAGCAGTACTTC	CASSEALRVGEQYF
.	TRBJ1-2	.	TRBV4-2	TGTGCCAGCAGCCAAGATCGAAGGGGTGGCTACACCTTC	CASSQDRRGGYTF
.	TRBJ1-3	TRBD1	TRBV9	TGTGCCAGCAGCGTATCCACAGGGGGAAACTCTGGAAACACCATATATTTT	CASSVSTGGNSGNTIYF
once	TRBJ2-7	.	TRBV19	TGTGCCAGTAGTATCAGACAGCACTACGAGCAGTACTTC	CASSIRQHYEQYF
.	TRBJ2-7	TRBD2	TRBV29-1	TGCAGCGTTGGAGCGGGACCCCACGAGCAGTACTTC	CSVGAGPHEQYF
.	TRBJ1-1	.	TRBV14	TGTGCCAGCAGCCAAGATCTTCTTTGGAACACTGAAGCTTTCTTT	CASSQDLLWNTEAFF
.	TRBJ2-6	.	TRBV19	TGTGCCAGTAAAGACAGCCCCTCTGGGGCCAACGTCCTGACTTTC	CASKDSPSGANVLTF
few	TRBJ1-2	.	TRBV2	TGTGCCAGCAGTGAGATGGGGGGATCGCGGTATGGCTACACCTTC	CASSEMGGSRYGYTF
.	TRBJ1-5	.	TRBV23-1	TGCGCCAGCAGGGGAGGTGGCAGGGCCGGGATCAATCAGCCCCAGCATTTT	CASRGGGRAGINQPQHF
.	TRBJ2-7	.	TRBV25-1	TGTGCCAGCCTCCACCGTCGGGTCGAGCAGTACTTC	CASLHRRVEQYF
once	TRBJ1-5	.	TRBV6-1	TGTGCCAGCAGTGAAAACCCCGCCATTAGCAATCAGCCCCAGCATTTT	CASSENPAISNQPQHF
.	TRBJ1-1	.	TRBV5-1	TGCGCCAGCAGCCCGGGACCGAACACTGAAGCTTTCTTT	CASSPGPNTEAFF
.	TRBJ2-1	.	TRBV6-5	TGTGCCAGCAGTTACGAGGGCAGGGGCTACAATGAGCAGTTCTTC	CASSYEGRGYNEQFF
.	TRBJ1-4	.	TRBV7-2	TGTGCCAGCAGCTTAGGAGGGTACGGTGAAAAACTGTTTTTT	CASSLGGYGEKLFF
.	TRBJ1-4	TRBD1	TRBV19	TGTGCCACTAGTCAAGCACAGGGGGAAAAACTGTTTTTT	CATSQAQGEKLFF
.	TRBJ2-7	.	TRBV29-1	TGCAGCGTTGAAGATGGGTGTTTAAGTGTGAGCGAGCAGTACTTC	CSVEDGCLSVSEQYF
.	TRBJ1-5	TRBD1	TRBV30	TGTGCCTGGGCCCCGCAGGGGGTTCAGCCCCAGCATTTT	CAWAPQGVQPQHF
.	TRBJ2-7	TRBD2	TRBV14	TGTGCCAGCAGCCAAGATACGAGACAGCGCGGGGGCGAGCAGTACTTC	CASSQDTRQRGGEQYF
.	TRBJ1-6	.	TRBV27	TGTGCCAGCAGTTTATCGGGCGGGGGGGTTAGCTCCTATAATTCACCCCTCCACTTT	CASSLSGGGVSSYNSPLHF
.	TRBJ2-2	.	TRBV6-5	TGTGCCAGCAGTCCACCGTCGGGCACCGGGGAGCTGTTTTTT	CASSPPSGTGELFF
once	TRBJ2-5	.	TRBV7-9	TGTGCCAGCAGCTTAGACTACGGAGAGACCCAGTACTTC	CASSLDYGETQYF
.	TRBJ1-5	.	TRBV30	TGTGCCTGGAGTGACCGGGTGGGATGGCCCCAGCATTTT	CAWSDRVGWPQHF
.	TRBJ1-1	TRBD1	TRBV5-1	TGCGCCAGCAGCTCATTACAGGGGGCAGGAACTGAAGCTTTCTTT	CASSSLQGAGTEAFF
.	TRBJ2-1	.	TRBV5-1	TGCGCCAGCAGCGCGGGGACCCCTGCAGGTGAGCAGTTCTTC	CASSAGTPAGEQFF
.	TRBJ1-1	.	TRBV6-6	TGTGCCAGCAGTCCAGCACCGGACAGTGAAGCTTTCTTT	CASSPAPDSEAFF
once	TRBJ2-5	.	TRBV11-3	TGTGCCAGCAGCTTAGGAAAACAGGGACAAGAGACCCAGTACTTC	CASSLGKQGQETQYF
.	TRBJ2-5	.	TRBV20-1	TGCAGTGCTAGAGGAGAGACCCAGTACTTC	CSARGETQYF
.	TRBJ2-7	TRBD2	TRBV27	TGTGCCAGCAGACTTTTCGGGACTAGCGGGATTTACGAGCAGTACTTC	CASRLFGTSGIYEQYF
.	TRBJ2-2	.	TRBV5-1	TGCGCCAGCAGCGGTGAGACCGGGGAGCTGTTTTTT	CASSGETGELFF
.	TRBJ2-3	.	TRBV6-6	TGTGCCAGCGGGTTCACAGATACGCAGTATTTT	CASGFTDTQYF
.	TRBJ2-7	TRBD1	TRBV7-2	TGTGCCAGCATTAGAGGGGACAGCTCCTACGAGGAGCAGTACTTC	CASIRGDSSYEEQYF
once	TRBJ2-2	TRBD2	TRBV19	TGTGCCAGTAGCCGGCAGGGAGGGACCGGGGAGCTGTTTTTT	CASSRQGGTGELFF
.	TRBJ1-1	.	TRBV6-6	TGTGCCATTACCCCAGGGTGGGGCACTGAAGCTTTCTTT	CAITPGWGTEAFF
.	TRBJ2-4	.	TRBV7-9	TGTGCCAGCAGCTTAGGGCTGGACTTTCAGTACTTC	CASSLGLDFQYF
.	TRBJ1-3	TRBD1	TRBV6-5	TGTGCCAGCAGAACAGACAGGGCTGGAAACACCATATATTTT	CASRTDRAGNTIYF
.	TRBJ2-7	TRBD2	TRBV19	TGTGCCAGTAGTATAGCTCGGGGCCTAGCGGCAAGCTCCTACGAGCAGTACTTC	CASSIARGLAASSYEQYF
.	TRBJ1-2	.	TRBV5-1	TGCGCCAGCAGCTTGGAGCGAAGTAACTATGGCTACACCTTC	CASSLERSNYGYTF
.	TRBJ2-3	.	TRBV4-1	TGCGCCAGCAGCCAAGGGACAGTCACAGATACGCAGTATTTT	CASSQGTVTDTQYF
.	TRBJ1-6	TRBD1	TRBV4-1	TGCGCCAGCAGCCGTACGGGACAGAGCAATAATTCACCCCTCCACTTT	CASSRTGQSNNSPLHF
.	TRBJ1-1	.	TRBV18	TGTGCCAGCTCACCACTGTTACGGGCCGAAGCTTTCTTT	CASSPLLRAEAFF
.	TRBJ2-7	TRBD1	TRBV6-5	TGTGCCAGCAGAAAGGGGGCGTACGAGCAGTACTTC	CASRKGAYEQYF
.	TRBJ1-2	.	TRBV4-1	TGCGCCAGCAGCCAAGCAGGGGTATATGGCTACACCTTC	CASSQAGVYGYTF
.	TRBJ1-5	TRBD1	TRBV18	TGTGCCAGCTCCCAAGACAGGGGAGGCAATCAGCCCCAGCATTTT	CASSQDRGGNQPQHF
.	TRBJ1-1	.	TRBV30	TGTGCCTGGACACAAGGGTTCAACACTGAAGCTTTCTTT	CAWTQGFNTEAFF
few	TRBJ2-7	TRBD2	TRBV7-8	TGTGCCAGCAGCTTAGCTTCTAGCGGGGTCGAGCAGTACTTC	CASSLASSGVEQYF
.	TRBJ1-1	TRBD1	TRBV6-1	TGTGCCAGCAGGAGAACAGGGGAGGACACTGAAGCTTTCTTT	CASRRTGEDTEAFF
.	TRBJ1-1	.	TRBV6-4	TGTGCCAGCAGCCCCAGGAACACTGAAGCTTTCTTT	CASSPRNTEAFF
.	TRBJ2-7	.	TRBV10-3	TGTGCCAGCGCCTCGAGGGGCGCCTCCTACGAGCAGTACTTC	CASASRGASYEQYF
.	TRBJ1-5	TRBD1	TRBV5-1	TGCGCCAGCAGCTTGGATGGACAGGGGGGATATCAGCCCCAGCATTTT	CASSLDGQGGYQPQHF
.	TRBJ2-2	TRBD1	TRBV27	TGTGCCAGCAGTTTGTCCAGGGGGCAGCCCGGGGAGCTGTTTTTT	CASSLSRGQPGELFF
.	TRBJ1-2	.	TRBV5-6	TGTGCCAGCAGCTTGTCAGACCGGGAGCGTGGCTACACCTTC	CASSLSDRERGYTF